Below, 30 T cell receptor beta chains from the same sample are listed, as sequenced in a study of technical replicates of blood from a few donors. Sequencing used immunoSEQ multiplex PCR; TCRdb keeps in-frame clones, though not all of them. The sample has about 89,000 clones; approximately 94% are singletons. The sample consisted of T cells isolated from PBMCs. The receptors were sampled from a human donor in good health.

This clone appeared a single time. CDR3 residues: CASSPGTNHNEQFF. The CDR3 bases are TGTGCCAGCAGCCCGGGGACAAATCACAATGAGCAGTTCTTC. J is TRBJ2-1 and V is TRBV7-9, with TRBD1 as a possible D gene (6 bases). Germline V lookup: CDR1 SEHNR, CDR2 FQNEAQ (reference sequence). The CDR3 runs to 14 residues. The V gene lost 5 bases and the J gene lost 5 bases, with 13 bases spanning the gap. Drawing the rest from reference TRBV7-9 and TRBJ2-1, the complete variable domain is DTGVSQNPRHKITKRGQNVTFRCDPISEHNRLYWYRQTLGQGPEFLTYFQNEAQLEKSRLLSDRFSAERPKGSFSTLEIQRTEQGDSAMYLCASSPGTNHNEQFFGPGTRLTVL.

The J gene is TRBJ2-1, the V gene TRBV19; 12 bases are a match to TRBD2. The CDR3 is 20 amino acids. J gave up 7 bases and V 1 base, and 17 bases lay outside the gene matches. From germline, CDR1 is LNHDA and CDR2 SQIVND (reference sequence). This CDR3 is CASSIVEASGRAEPWNEQFF. In nucleotides, the CDR3 is TGTGCCAGTAGTATAGTGGAGGCTAGCGGGAGGGCTGAGCCCTGGAATGAGCAGTTCTTC.

The rearrangement joins TRBV6-5 to TRBJ1-3, with unresolved D. Per the germline V gene, CDR1 is MNHEY and CDR2 is SVGAGI. V was cut by 5 bases and J by 7 bases, with 6 bases left in between. The CDR3 is 11 residues long. The CDR3 DNA follows: TGTGCCAGCAGTGAGTGGAACACCATATATTTT. This gives the protein CASSEWNTIYF.

The chain links TRBV5-1 to TRBJ2-3, with D perhaps matching TRBD2 (6 bases). The CDR3 consists of 14 residues. Germline CDR1 is SGHRS and CDR2 is YFSETQ. Trimming took 4 bases from V and 0 from J, leaving 9 bases between them. CDR3 sequence (DNA): TGCGCCAGCAGCGGCGGGGCCAGCACAGATACGCAGTATTTT. Translating it yields CASSGGASTDTQYF.

The chain joins TRBV21-1 to TRBJ2-1; TRBD2 is the table's D call, not checked against the DNA. TRBV21-1 is flagged as a pseudogene. The CDR3 consists of 17 residues. The CDR3 nucleotides are TGTGCCAGCACCCCAGCGGGGACCGGTTGCTCCTACAATGAGCAGTTCTTC. Its translation: CASTPAGTGCSYNEQFF.

The genes are TRBV11-3 and TRBJ1-1, with D unresolved. The CDR3 is made up of 12 amino acids. The germline gives CDR1 SGHNT, CDR2 YENEEA. V gave up 5 bases and J gave up 4 bases, with 8 bases separating them. In DNA, the CDR3 is TGTGCCAGCAGCCCAAGAGCCACTGAAGCTTTCTTT. Translated, it gives CASSPRATEAFF.

The chain has TRBV10-3 and TRBJ2-1, with 10 bases aligning to TRBD2. The CDR3 covers 16 residues. The V gene's germline CDR1 is ENHRY and CDR2 SYGVKD. V gave up 7 bases and J gave up 0 bases; unmatched junction bases: 6. CDR3 sequence reads: CAITSSGGSSYNEQFF. CDR3 in DNA: TGTGCCATCACTTCTAGCGGGGGAAGCTCCTACAATGAGCAGTTCTTC.

The CDR3 loop is CASSSRVGRERQYF. The CDR3 bases are TGTGCCAGCAGCTCACGGGTAGGCAGGGAAAGACAGTACTTC. The genes are TRBV7-8 and TRBJ2-7; tentatively, D is TRBD1 (5 bases). The V and J ends lost 4 bases and 10 bases respectively, with 20 bases between them. The CDR3 loop spans 14 amino acids. Germline-derived CDR1 and CDR2 are SGHVS and FQNEAQ.

The chain uses TRBV19 and TRBJ2-3; D gene unclear. V was shortened by 5 bases and J by 3 bases, with 6 bases between the two germline ends. Germline values: CDR1 LNHDA, CDR2 SQIVND (reference sequence). The CDR3 sequence is 12 residues long. The CDR3 nucleotides read TGTGCCAGTAGTCCTAGGACAGATACGCAGTATTTT. It yields the protein CASSPRTDTQYF. Looking up the rest from reference TRBV19 and TRBJ2-3 gives the full variable domain: DGGITQSPKYLFRKEGQNVTLSCEQNLNHDAMYWYRQDPGQGLRLIYYSQIVNDFQKGDIAEGYSVSREKKESFPLTVTSAQKNPTAFYLCASSPRTDTQYFGPGTRLTVL.

The rearrangement links TRBV5-6 to TRBJ1-1, with D hard to call. The CDR3 has 15 amino acids. Trimming stripped 3 bases from V and 7 bases from J, with 19 bases between. Germline loops: CDR1 SGHDT, CDR2 YYEEEE. CDR3 sequence: CASSSRLEIFREAFF. The CDR3 DNA is TGTGCCAGCAGCTCTAGACTGGAAATCTTCCGTGAAGCTTTCTTT.

The V and J genes are TRBV4-2 and TRBJ1-5; the match to TRBD1 covers 7 bases. The CDR3 runs to 15 residues. After removal of 3 bases from V and 6 bases from J, the junction contained 8 bases not matched to a gene. Germline CDR1 is LGHNA and CDR2 is YNFKEQ. The DNA of the CDR3 is TGTGCCAGCAGCCAGTTCGACAGGGATGTTCAGCCCCAGCATTTT. Its translation: CASSQFDRDVQPQHF.

The V call is TRBV6-4, the J call TRBJ2-7; perhaps TRBD2 as D (7 bases). Germline V gives CDR1 MRHNA, CDR2 SNTAGT. The CDR3 loop spans 16 amino acids. Trimming shortened V by 4 bases and J by 3 bases, and 19 bases separated the two germline ends. The CDR3 loop reads CASSVGERDTDYEQYF. DNA for the CDR3: TGTGCCAGCAGTGTAGGGGAGCGGGACACGGACTACGAGCAGTACTTC.

This clone was picked up a small number of times. The chain has TRBV29-1 and TRBJ1-1; D gene unclear. The CDR3 has 8 residues. The germline V gene has CDR1 SQVTM and CDR2 ANQGSEA. Trimming removed 7 bases from V and 7 bases from J, with 4 bases in between. CDR3: CSAFEAFF. Written as DNA, the CDR3 is TGCAGCGCTTTTGAAGCTTTCTTT.

V and J are TRBV7-9 and TRBJ2-5; no clear D gene. Trimming cost V 10 bases and J 4 bases, with 13 bases left between them. The germline gives CDR1 SEHNR, CDR2 FQNEAQ (reference sequence). The CDR3 spans 12 residues. The CDR3 spells CAIEPTGETQYF. In DNA, the CDR3 is TGTGCCATCGAACCTACCGGAGAGACCCAGTACTTC. Full variable domain (outside the CDR3, taken from reference TRBV7-9 and TRBJ2-5): DTGVSQNPRHKITKRGQNVTFRCDPISEHNRLYWYRQTLGQGPEFLTYFQNEAQLEKSRLLSDRFSAERPKGSFSTLEIQRTEQGDSAMYLCAIEPTGETQYFGPGTRLLVL.

The chain carries TRBV5-4 and TRBJ2-4; possibly TRBD1 for D (5 bases). The CDR3 totals 16 residues. Trimming stripped 1 base from V and 6 bases from J, with 17 bases between. Germline-derived CDR1 and CDR2 are SGHNT and YYREEE (reference sequence). This chain's CDR3 is CASSLWDVGVGNIQYF. CDR3 DNA sequence: TGTGCCAGCAGCTTGTGGGATGTAGGGGTCGGAAACATTCAGTACTTC.

V is TRBV2 and J is TRBJ2-3; 9 nucleotides match TRBD2. This CDR3 is built from 20 residues. Germline trimming cut 3 bases from V and 2 bases from J; bases unmatched to any gene: 18. Per the germline V gene, CDR1 is SNHLY and CDR2 is FYNNEI. CDR3: CASSDPQAGGPRAYTDTQYF. The DNA of the CDR3 is TGTGCCAGCAGTGACCCCCAGGCGGGAGGGCCTCGGGCGTACACAGATACGCAGTATTTT.

The chain is built from TRBV7-8 and TRBJ1-1; D might be TRBD1 (5 bases). Germline loops: CDR1 SGHVS, CDR2 FQNEAQ. This CDR3 has 16 amino acids. V gave up 2 bases and J gave up 5 bases, with 18 bases separating them. The CDR3 region is CASSLIDSPGPTEAFF. For the CDR3, the DNA is TGTGCCAGCAGCTTAATTGACAGTCCCGGACCAACTGAAGCTTTCTTT.

This clone was seen only once. This sequence joins TRBV27 and TRBJ2-1; D may be TRBD1 (6 bases). The germline V gene encodes CDR1 MNHEY and CDR2 SMNVEV (reference sequence). The CDR3 is made up of 14 amino acids. Deletions cut 6 bases from V and 4 bases from J, with 13 bases between. In DNA form, the CDR3 reads TGTGCCAGCAGCCCAGGGGCCCTTTACAATGAGCAGTTCTTC. It encodes CASSPGALYNEQFF.

The chain couples TRBV7-2 to TRBJ2-7, with unresolved D. The CDR3 extends over 14 amino acids. Germline values: CDR1 SGHTA, CDR2 FQGNSA. Trimming removed 0 bases from V and 0 bases from J, with 6 bases in between. CDR3 loop: CASSLAFVSYEQYF. The CDR3 region has the DNA TGTGCCAGCAGCTTAGCTTTCGTCTCCTACGAGCAGTACTTC.

On this clone itself: An end of the junction does not agree with germline; a read error may underlie this. V usage is TRBV7-2 and J usage is TRBJ2-3; possible D gene TRBD2, 6 bases. This CDR3 region has 11 residues. Germline lookup yields CDR1 SGHTA and CDR2 FQGNSA. The CDR3 is CASAGELWGDF. For the CDR3, the DNA is TGTGCCAGCGCTGGGGAGTTGTGGGGGGATTTT.

The chain combines TRBV5-8 with TRBJ2-5; 14 positions agree with TRBD2. The trim removed 0 bases at V and 3 bases at J, leaving 4 bases unmatched. Germline values: CDR1 SGHTS, CDR2 YDEGEE. The CDR3 is 17 amino acids. The CDR3: CASSLAGLAGEEETQYF. The CDR3 DNA reads TGTGCCAGCAGCTTGGCGGGACTAGCGGGAGAAGAAGAGACCCAGTACTTC.

V is TRBV19 and J is TRBJ1-5; possibly TRBD1 for D (5 bases). Trimming cost V 4 bases and J 3 bases, with 10 bases left between them. Germline values: CDR1 LNHDA, CDR2 SQIVND (reference sequence). There are 14 residues in the CDR3. This CDR3 is CASSRGVPNQPQHF. In DNA form, the CDR3 reads TGTGCCAGTAGTAGGGGGGTACCCAATCAGCCCCAGCATTTT.

V and J are TRBV6-5 and TRBJ1-5, with D possibly TRBD1 on 6 matching bases. The CDR3 is 14 residues long. Per the germline V gene, CDR1 is MNHEY and CDR2 is SVGAGI. V lost 6 bases to trimming and J lost 2 bases, with 11 bases between them. The CDR3 protein is CASRQGYGNQPQHF. The CDR3 DNA reads as TGTGCCAGCAGGCAGGGGTACGGCAATCAGCCCCAGCATTTT.

J is TRBJ1-1 and V is TRBV6-5; D uncertain. The CDR3 has 13 amino acids. Germline-derived CDR1 and CDR2 are MNHEY and SVGAGI. Trimming removed 5 bases at V and 0 bases at J, with 7 bases between. The CDR3 loop is CASSDLMNTEAFF. In DNA form, the CDR3 reads TGTGCCAGCAGTGATCTAATGAACACTGAAGCTTTCTTT.

V is TRBV28 and J is TRBJ1-2; 7 bases line up with TRBD1. Looked up from germline, CDR1 is MDHEN and CDR2 is SYDVKM. The CDR3 is 12 amino acids. Unmatched junction bases numbered 7, after V lost 8 bases and J lost 7 bases. The CDR3 is CASGDSTIGYTF. CDR3 coding DNA: TGTGCCAGCGGGGACAGTACTATTGGCTACACCTTC.

V usage is TRBV9 and J usage is TRBJ2-1; 8 nucleotides match TRBD1. The ends lost 1 base at V and 4 bases at J; junction bases unmatched: 10. Per the germline V gene, CDR1 is SGDLS and CDR2 is YYNGEE. The CDR3 totals 17 residues. CDR3 in DNA: TGTGCCAGCAGCGTATATCCCGGGACAGGAGTTTACAATGAGCAGTTCTTC. This translates into CASSVYPGTGVYNEQFF.

The gene calls are TRBV2 and TRBJ2-7; D perhaps matches TRBD1 (5 bases). V dropped 11 bases and J dropped 3 bases, with 11 bases sitting between them. This CDR3 has 11 residues. In germline, CDR1 is SNHLY, CDR2 FYNNEI. In DNA form, the CDR3 reads TGTGCCTCCGGACATGGCTACGAGCAGTACTTC. It yields the protein CASGHGYEQYF.

The chain combines TRBV14 with TRBJ2-7; D possibly corresponds to TRBD1 (5 bases). This CDR3 contains 14 residues. The V end was cut by 2 bases, the J end by 3 bases, with 11 bases between. Germline lookup yields CDR1 SGHDN and CDR2 FVKESK. The CDR3 reads CASSQWVGVYEQYF. For the CDR3, the DNA is TGTGCCAGCAGCCAATGGGTAGGGGTCTACGAGCAGTACTTC.

The rearrangement uses TRBV10-3 and TRBJ1-2, with TRBD1 as a possible D gene (5 bases). The CDR3 is made up of 14 amino acids. V dropped 4 bases and J dropped 8 bases, with 17 bases sitting between them. The germline V gene encodes CDR1 ENHRY and CDR2 SYGVKD. This chain's CDR3 is CAISASGAALGYTF. For the CDR3, the DNA is TGTGCCATCAGTGCTTCTGGGGCCGCGCTAGGCTACACCTTC.

The V and J genes are TRBV27 and TRBJ2-7, with 11 nucleotides matching TRBD1. The CDR3 loop spans 14 amino acids. The V and J ends lost 5 bases and 3 bases, in that order; junction bases with no gene match: 3. In germline, CDR1 is MNHEY, CDR2 SMNVEV (reference sequence). CDR3 coding DNA: TGTGCCAGCAGTCCCGGGACAGGGGGCTACGAGCAGTACTTC. It translates to CASSPGTGGYEQYF.